These T cell receptor beta chains were read from a single sample in a study of tumor-infiltrating lymphocytes in primary liver carcinoma. TCRdb reanalysed the multiplex PCR reads using MiXCR and keeps one entry per CDR3 protein. The data show about 22,000 distinct CDR3 sequences, more than 70% seen once. Sequencing was carried out using liver tumor tissue from sampling region 2. Receptors were obtained from a woman in her twenties or thirties with primary liver carcinoma and hepatitis B virus infection. The CDR3 runs from the conserved cysteine through the conserved F or W. Each record gives: V gene, D gene, clone size, J gene, CDR3 DNA, CDR3 protein. The D gene is left open where the match is weak. The size entry is marked missing in some rows and otherwise reads once, few, many or a size class.

TRBV7-2,TRBD2,many,TRBJ2-1,TGTGCCAGCAGCCCCCTCGGACTAGCGGGAAACAATGAGCAGTTCTTC,CASSPLGLAGNNEQFF
TRBV4-2,TRBD1,NA,TRBJ2-7,TGTGCCAGCAGCCAGCTACACCTAGGACAGGGGAGACCGCGCGAGCAGTACTTC,CASSQLHLGQGRPREQYF
TRBV11-2,NA,NA,TRBJ2-7,TGTGCCAGTAGCTTATACCCAGGCCATACGTCCGAGCAGTACTTC,CASSLYPGHTSEQYF
TRBV19,NA,many,TRBJ2-1,TGTGCCAGTAGTGCCGGGATTCGCACCTACAATGAGCAGTTCTTC,CASSAGIRTYNEQFF
TRBV4-2,NA,many,TRBJ1-4,TGTGCCAGCAACCAAGACCAGGGGTTCGGTGAAAAACTGCTTTTT,CASNQDQGFGEKLLF
TRBV28,TRBD1,NA,TRBJ2-5,TGTGCCTGCAGTCCCTGGGACAGGGGGAAAGGGGGCCAGTACTTT,CACSPWDRGKGGQYF
TRBV4-3,TRBD2,NA,TRBJ2-7,TGCGCCAGCAGCCAGGCTGTGGCGGGGGGTCACATTAGCTACAAGCAGTACTTC,CASSQAVAGGHISYKQYF
TRBV5-1,NA,NA,TRBJ1-1,TGCGCAAGCAGCTCGGAGCGTTGGAACACTGAAGCTTTCTTT,CASSSERWNTEAFF
TRBV11-2,TRBD2,NA,TRBJ2-2,TGTGCCAGCAGCTCACCCCGAGCGGGAGGTCCGAACACCGTGGGGCTGTTTTTT,CASSSPRAGGPNTVGLFF
TRBV11-2,NA,NA,TRBJ1-1,TGTGCTAGCAGCTTATTATGGGCCGGCACTGATGCTTGCTTT,CASSLLWAGTDACF
TRBV18,NA,many,TRBJ1-5,TGTGCCAGCTCACCGAAAGGGACAAGGGATCAGCCCCAGCATTTT,CASSPKGTRDQPQHF
TRBV11-2,NA,NA,TRBJ1-1,TGTGCCAACAGCTTGTTAAGGGCCGCCACTGAAGCTTTCTTT,CANSLLRAATEAFF
TRBV4-3,NA,NA,TRBJ1-2,TGCGCCAATAGCGCTGAGTTGGAGATCTATGTCTACACCTTC,CANSAELEIYVYTF
TRBV28,NA,once,TRBJ2-7,TGTGTCAGCAGTTTATCGACCGGCGGACAGCTCTACGAGCAGTACTTC,CVSSLSTGGQLYEQYF
TRBV12-3/TRBV12-4,NA,NA,TRBJ1-1,TGTGCCAGCAGTTTGAGTGGGGGTGGCATTGAAGTTTTCTTT,CASSLSGGGIEVFF
TRBV4-3,TRBD2,NA,TRBJ2-7,TGCACCAGCAGCCAAACTGTGACGGGGGGTCACATTAGATACGAGCAGTACTTC,CTSSQTVTGGHIRYEQYF
TRBV4-1,NA,NA,TRBJ2-1,TGCGCCAGTAGCCGAGAATGGGTCCCCCATAGCTCCTACAATGAGCAGTTCTTC,CASSREWVPHSSYNEQFF
TRBV5-8,TRBD1,medium-sized,TRBJ2-7,TGTGCCAGCAGCAGATCAAACGCCGGGACAGAAGTTTACGAGCAGTACTTC,CASSRSNAGTEVYEQYF
TRBV7-9,TRBD2,few,TRBJ2-1,TGTGCCAGCAGCTCCGGGACTTGCGGGAGGTATCTGTTCTTC,CASSSGTCGRYLFF
TRBV5-4,NA,NA,TRBJ1-2,NA,CAGSPFHEYGCTF
TRBV19,TRBD2,once,TRBJ2-1,TGTGCCAGTAGCTTCTCACTAGCGGAAGTCTACAATGAGCGGTTCTTC,CASSFSLAEVYNERFF
TRBV11-2,NA,NA,TRBJ2-7,TGTGCCTGCAGCTTAGGGAGTAACTTCGAGCAGTATTTC,CACSLGSNFEQYF
TRBV6-5,NA,NA,TRBJ2-2,TGTGCCAGCGGTCCGCGGAGAGGGTTCACCGGGGAGCTGTTCTTT,CASGPRRGFTGELFF
TRBV5-1,TRBD2,NA,TRBJ2-5,TGCGTCAGCAGCTTGGCCCCGACCAGCGCTAGCGGGTTGTGGGGGAAGAGAGAGACCCAGTACTTC,CVSSLAPTSASGLWGKRETQYF
TRBV5-4,NA,NA,TRBJ2-3,TGTGCCGGCAGTAACCCGGCGGCTATCGGGAGTCGGACAGATACGCGGTATTTT,CAGSNPAAIGSRTDTRYF
TRBV6-5,NA,NA,TRBJ2-1,TGTGCCAGCAGTTGGACTGGTGCGTCTTACAATGAGCAGTTCTTC,CASSWTGASYNEQFF
TRBV5-4,TRBD2,few,TRBJ2-3,TGTGCTAGCAGTAACCCGGCGGCTAGCGGGAATCGGACAGATACGCACTATTTT,CASSNPAASGNRTDTHYF
TRBV11-3,TRBD2,NA,TRBJ2-1,TGTGCCAGCAGCTTCCTAGCGGATATATCCTACAATGGGATGTTCTTC,CASSFLADISYNGMFF
TRBV12-3/TRBV12-4,TRBD2,NA,TRBJ2-1,TGTGCCAACAGCCTGTCCGGGACTAGCGGACTTGATCAATTCTTC,CANSLSGTSGLDQFF
TRBV12-3/TRBV12-4,NA,NA,TRBJ2-3,TGTGTCAGCAGTTTTCCCCCTCCTAGCACAGATACACGGTATTTT,CVSSFPPPSTDTRYF
TRBV30,NA,NA,TRBJ2-3,TGTACCTGGAGTGTGGTCGGGGCGGAAGATAAGCAGTATTTT,CTWSVVGAEDKQYF
TRBV6-5,TRBD2,NA,TRBJ2-1,TGTGTCAGCAGTGCCACTAGCGGAGGTTCCTACAATGAGCAATTTTTC,CVSSATSGGSYNEQFF
TRBV6-1,NA,NA,TRBJ1-2,TGTGCAAGCAGTGAACGGTTCCTGGTCCTTAGATCTGACTATGGCAACACCTTC,CASSERFLVLRSDYGNTF
TRBV6-5,NA,NA,TRBJ2-7,TGTGACAGCAGTTACAAGAACAGCAACTCCTACGAGCAGTACTTC,CDSSYKNSNSYEQYF
TRBV6-6,NA,NA,TRBJ1-6,TGTACCAGAAGTTACACAGGGATGGATTCACTCCTCCACTTT,CTRSYTGMDSLLHF
TRBV11-2,NA,few,TRBJ1-4,TGTGCCTGCAACTTGTTTCAGGGTTCAACTAATGAAAAACTGTTTTTT,CACNLFQGSTNEKLFF
TRBV5-4,NA,once,TRBJ2-3,TGTGTCAGCAACGTGGACGGACACCCTCCACCCACAGATACGCAGTATTTT,CVSNVDGHPPPTDTQYF
TRBV30,NA,NA,TRBJ1-2,TGTGCCTGGAGTGTACTCGGACAGCACTATGGCAACACCTTC,CAWSVLGQHYGNTF
TRBV10-1,NA,NA,TRBJ2-1,TGCGCCAGCAGTCCTCGACTAGAGGGTATGAGTGAGCAATTCTTC,CASSPRLEGMSEQFF
TRBV28,NA,NA,TRBJ2-5,TGTGCCAGCTTCCCCGGGGGTTGGCAAGAGGCCCAGTACTTC,CASFPGGWQEAQYF
TRBV10-2,NA,many,TRBJ2-5,TGCGCCAGCATCCCATCAGCGGGCTTCCAAGAGACCAAGTACTTC,CASIPSAGFQETKYF
TRBV11-2,NA,NA,TRBJ2-4,TGTGCCAGCAGCTCCCGATTGGGGAATAGCGGAAGTAGAAACATTAAGTACTTC,CASSSRLGNSGSRNIKYF
TRBV12-3/TRBV12-4,NA,NA,TRBJ2-5,TGTGCCAGCAGTACATACCTTGGGAGCGAAGAGACCCAGTACTTC,CASSTYLGSEETQYF
TRBV28,NA,few,TRBJ2-1,TGTGCCAGCAGATTGAGGGGCCGCAAGCGCTCCTACAATGAGCAGTTCTTC,CASRLRGRKRSYNEQFF
TRBV6-5,TRBD1,NA,TRBJ2-2,TGTGCCAACAGTCCGCGGACAGGGTTTACCGGGGAGATGTTTTTT,CANSPRTGFTGEMFF
TRBV11-2,TRBD1,NA,TRBJ1-1,TGTGCCAGCAGATATACAGGGGGGAGGGCTGAGACTTACTTT,CASRYTGGRAETYF
TRBV12-3/TRBV12-4,NA,NA,TRBJ2-1,TGTGCCAGCAGCCTGCCCGGGACCAGCAGACTTGAGCAGTTCTTC,CASSLPGTSRLEQFF
TRBV28,NA,NA,TRBJ1-3,TGTGCCAGGTCAGCACGGTTGATGAGAAACACCATATATTTT,CARSARLMRNTIYF